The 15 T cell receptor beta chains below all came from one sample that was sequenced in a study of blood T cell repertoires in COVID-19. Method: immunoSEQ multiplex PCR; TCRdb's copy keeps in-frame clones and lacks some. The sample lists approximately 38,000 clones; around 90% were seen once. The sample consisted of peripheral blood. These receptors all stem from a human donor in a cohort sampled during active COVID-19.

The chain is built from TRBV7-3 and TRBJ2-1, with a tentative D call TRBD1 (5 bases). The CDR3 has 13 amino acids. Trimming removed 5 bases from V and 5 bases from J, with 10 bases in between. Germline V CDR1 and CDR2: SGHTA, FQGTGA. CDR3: CASSLTVDNEQFF. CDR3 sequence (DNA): TGTGCCAGCAGCCTGACAGTAGACAATGAGCAGTTCTTC.

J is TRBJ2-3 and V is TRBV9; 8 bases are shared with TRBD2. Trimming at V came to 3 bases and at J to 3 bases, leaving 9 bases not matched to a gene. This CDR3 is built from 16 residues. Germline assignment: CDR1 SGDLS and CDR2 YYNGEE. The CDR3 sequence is CASSGQSGSVTDTQYF. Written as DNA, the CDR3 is TGTGCCAGCAGCGGACAGAGCGGGAGCGTGACAGATACGCAGTATTTT.

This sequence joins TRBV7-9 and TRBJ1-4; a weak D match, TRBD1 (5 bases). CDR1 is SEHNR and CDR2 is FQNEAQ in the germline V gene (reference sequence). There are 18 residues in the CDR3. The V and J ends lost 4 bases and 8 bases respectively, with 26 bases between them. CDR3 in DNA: TGTGCCAGCAGCTCACCCACCCACCGGCCCAGGGCGTACGAAAAACTGTTTTTT. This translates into CASSSPTHRPRAYEKLFF.

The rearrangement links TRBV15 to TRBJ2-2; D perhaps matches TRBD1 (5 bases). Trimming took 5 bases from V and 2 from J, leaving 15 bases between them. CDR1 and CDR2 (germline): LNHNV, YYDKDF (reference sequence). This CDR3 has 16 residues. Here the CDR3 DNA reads TGTGCCACCAGCGCCCAGGGTCCCTTAAACACCGGGGAGCTGTTTTTT. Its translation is CATSAQGPLNTGELFF.

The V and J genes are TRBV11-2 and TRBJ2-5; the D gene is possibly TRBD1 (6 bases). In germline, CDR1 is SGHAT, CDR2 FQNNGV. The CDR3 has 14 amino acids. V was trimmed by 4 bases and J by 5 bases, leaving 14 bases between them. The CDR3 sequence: CASSSQGPQETQYF. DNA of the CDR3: TGTGCCAGCAGCTCACAGGGTCCCCAGGAGACCCAGTACTTC.

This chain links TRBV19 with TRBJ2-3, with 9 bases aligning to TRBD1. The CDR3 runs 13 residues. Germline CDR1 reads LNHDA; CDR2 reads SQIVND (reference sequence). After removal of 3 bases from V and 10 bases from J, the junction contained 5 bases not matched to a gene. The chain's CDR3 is CASSIRGQGAQYF. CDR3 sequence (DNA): TGTGCCAGTAGTATCCGGGGACAGGGTGCGCAGTATTTT. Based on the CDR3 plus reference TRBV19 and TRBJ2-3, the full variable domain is DGGITQSPKYLFRKEGQNVTLSCEQNLNHDAMYWYRQDPGQGLRLIYYSQIVNDFQKGDIAEGYSVSREKKESFPLTVTSAQKNPTAFYLCASSIRGQGAQYFGPGTRLTVL.

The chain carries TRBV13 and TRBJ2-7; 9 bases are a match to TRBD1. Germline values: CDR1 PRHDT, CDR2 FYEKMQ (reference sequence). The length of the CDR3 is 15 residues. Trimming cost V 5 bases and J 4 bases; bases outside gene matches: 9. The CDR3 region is CASSPGTGITYEQYF. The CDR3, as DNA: TGTGCCAGCAGCCCGGGGACAGGGATTACGTACGAGCAGTACTTC.

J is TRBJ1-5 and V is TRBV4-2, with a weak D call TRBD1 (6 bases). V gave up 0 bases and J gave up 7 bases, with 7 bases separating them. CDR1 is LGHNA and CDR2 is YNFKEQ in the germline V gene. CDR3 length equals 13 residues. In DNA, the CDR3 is TGTGCCAGCAGCCAAGATGGGGGCCAGCCCCAGCATTTT. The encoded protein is CASSQDGGQPQHF.

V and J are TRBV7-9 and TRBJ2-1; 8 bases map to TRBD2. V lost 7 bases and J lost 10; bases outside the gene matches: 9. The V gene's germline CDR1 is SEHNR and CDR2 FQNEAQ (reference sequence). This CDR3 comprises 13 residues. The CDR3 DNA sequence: TGTGCCAGCACCCACGGGGGGGCCGGGGAGCAGTTCTTC. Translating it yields CASTHGGAGEQFF.

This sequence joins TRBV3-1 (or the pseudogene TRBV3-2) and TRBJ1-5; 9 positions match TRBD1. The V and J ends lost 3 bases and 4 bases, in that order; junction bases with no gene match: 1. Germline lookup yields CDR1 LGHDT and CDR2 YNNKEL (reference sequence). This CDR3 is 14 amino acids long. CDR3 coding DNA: TGTGCCAGCAGCCATGGGACAGGGAATCAGCCCCAGCATTTT. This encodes CASSHGTGNQPQHF.

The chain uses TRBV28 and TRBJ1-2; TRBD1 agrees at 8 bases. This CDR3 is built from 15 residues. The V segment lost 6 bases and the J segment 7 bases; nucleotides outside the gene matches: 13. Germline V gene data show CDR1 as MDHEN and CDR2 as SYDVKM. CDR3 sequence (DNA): TGTGCCAGCAGAGCCCCGCAGGGGGCATTTTCTGGCTACACCTTC. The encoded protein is CASRAPQGAFSGYTF.

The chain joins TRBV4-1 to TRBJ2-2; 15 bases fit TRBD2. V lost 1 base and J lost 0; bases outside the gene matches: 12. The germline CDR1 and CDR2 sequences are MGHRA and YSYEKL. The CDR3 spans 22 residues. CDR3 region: CASSQAPGLAGGSIANTGELFF. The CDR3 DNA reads TGCGCCAGCAGCCAAGCTCCGGGACTAGCGGGGGGATCGATAGCGAACACCGGGGAGCTGTTTTTT.

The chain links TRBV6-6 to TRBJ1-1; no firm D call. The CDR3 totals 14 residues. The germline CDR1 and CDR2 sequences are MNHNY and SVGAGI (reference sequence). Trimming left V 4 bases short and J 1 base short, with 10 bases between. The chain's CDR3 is CASSSEAENTEAFF. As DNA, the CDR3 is TGTGCCAGCAGTTCGGAGGCGGAGAACACTGAAGCTTTCTTT.

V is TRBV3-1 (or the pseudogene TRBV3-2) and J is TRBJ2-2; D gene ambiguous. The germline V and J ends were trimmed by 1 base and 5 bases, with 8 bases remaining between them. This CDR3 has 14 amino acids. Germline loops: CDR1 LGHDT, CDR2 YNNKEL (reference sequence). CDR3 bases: TGTGCCAGCAGCCAAGTCTTATTGACCGGGGAGCTGTTTTTT. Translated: CASSQVLLTGELFF.

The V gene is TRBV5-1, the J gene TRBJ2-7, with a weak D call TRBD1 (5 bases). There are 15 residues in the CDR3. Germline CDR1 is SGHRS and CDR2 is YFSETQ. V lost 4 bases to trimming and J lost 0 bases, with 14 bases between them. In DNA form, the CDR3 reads TGCGCCAGCAGCCGCCTCCTGGGGCCCTCCTACGAGCAGTACTTC. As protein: CASSRLLGPSYEQYF.